This TCR beta chain was documented in a study of shared clonotypes between healthy human individuals. Germline CDR1 and CDR2: SGDLS and YYNGEE. V lost 3 bases, J lost 6 bases, and 10 bases lay in between. The CDR3 runs 13 residues. Produced via immunoSEQ multiplex PCR; TCRdb's table is partial and in-frame only. The repertoire holds approximately 590,000 clones, with just under 97% as singletons. Naive CD8 cells were CD45RO-negative, positively selected for CCR7, excluding terminally differentiated effector memory CD45RA+ cells. The V and J genes are TRBV9 and TRBJ1-5; no definite D call. This clonotype originated in a woman in her 30s in good health. Sequencing was done on a sample of naive CD8+ T cells sorted from blood. CDR3 in DNA: TGTGCCAGCAGCGAGGGATCTCGTCAGCCCCAGCATTTT. Its translation is CASSEGSRQPQHF.